This passage covers 24 T cell receptor beta chains from one sample sequenced in a study of radiotherapy plus CTLA-4 blockade in lung cancer. The assay was immunoSEQ multiplex PCR, and TCRdb's table has in-frame clones only and misses some. This table has about 38,000 clones, just over 85% appearing once. The source material was peripheral blood, sampled from a patient treated with radiotherapy plus ipilimumab. The receptors derive from a human donor with non-small cell lung cancer whose response to radiotherapy plus ipilimumab could not be evaluated.

This clone turned up a few times. The chain joins TRBV4-3 to TRBJ1-1; 8 positions match TRBD1. V dropped 2 bases and J dropped 10; count of bases not matched to a gene: 6. The germline V gene has CDR1 LGHNA and CDR2 YSLEER. The CDR3 length is 13 residues. CDR3 amino acids: CASSQQGARGAFF. Written as DNA, the CDR3 is TGCGCCAGCAGCCAACAGGGGGCTAGGGGAGCTTTCTTT.

This chain links TRBV14 with TRBJ2-7; TRBD1 matches at 9 bases. Germline CDR1 is SGHDN and CDR2 is FVKESK. The CDR3 has 13 amino acids. V dropped 3 bases and J dropped 6; count of bases not matched to a gene: 3. The CDR3 DNA is TGTGCCAGCAGCCATGGGACAGGGTTCGAGCAGTACTTC. This sequence encodes CASSHGTGFEQYF.

This clone was recorded once. This chain joins TRBV27 and TRBJ2-7; D not certain. Germline values: CDR1 MNHEY, CDR2 SMNVEV (reference sequence). The CDR3 covers 15 residues. V was cut by 5 bases and J by 0 bases, with 14 bases left in between. CDR3: CASSPSILSSYEQYF. DNA for the CDR3: TGTGCCAGCAGTCCCTCTATCTTAAGCTCCTACGAGCAGTACTTC.

The V call is TRBV2, the J call TRBJ2-5; tentative D call: TRBD2 (6 bases). The ends were cut back, 7 bases at V and 11 bases at J, with 32 bases in the middle. Germline lookup yields CDR1 SNHLY and CDR2 FYNNEI. This CDR3 comprises 17 residues. The CDR3 is CASTTGLLASASAKQYF. The CDR3 nucleotides read TGTGCCAGCACCACCGGGTTGTTAGCATCTGCTAGCGCAAAGCAGTACTTC. The variable domain in full, with the rest retrieved from reference TRBV2 and TRBJ2-5, is EPEVTQTPSHQVTQMGQEVILRCVPISNHLYFYWYRQILGQKVEFLVSFYNNEISEKSEIFDDQFSVERPDGSNFTLKIRSTKLEDSAMYFCASTTGLLASASAKQYFGPGTRLLVL.

This clone occurred a few times. V usage is TRBV6-1 and J usage is TRBJ2-1, with TRBD2 matching 7 bases. Germline V CDR1 and CDR2: MNHNS, SASEGT. The junction had 9 bases not matched to a gene; V was cut back by 6 bases and J by 7 bases. This CDR3 has 14 amino acids. The CDR3 bases are TGTGCCAGCAGCGAGAGGGAGGGCCCGAATGAGCAGTTCTTC. This gives the protein CASSEREGPNEQFF.

The chain uses TRBV2 and TRBJ2-1; TRBD2 agrees at 8 bases. This CDR3 is built from 12 residues. With V trimmed by 6 bases and J by 16 bases, 11 bases remained unmatched. Looked up from germline, CDR1 is SNHLY and CDR2 is FYNNEI. The CDR3 nucleotides are TGTGCCAGCAGCAATGCGGGAGGCACAGGCTTCTTC. It translates to CASSNAGGTGFF.

The chain couples TRBV19 to TRBJ2-1, with 7 positions matching TRBD1. Germline assignment: CDR1 LNHDA and CDR2 SQIVND (reference sequence). Unmatched junction bases numbered 14, after V lost 6 bases and J lost 6 bases. The length of the CDR3 is 16 residues. CDR3: CASSHYSTGLGNEQFF. CDR3 sequence (DNA): TGTGCCAGTAGCCACTACTCGACAGGGCTGGGCAATGAGCAGTTCTTC.

The chain links TRBV7-9 to TRBJ2-5; no reliable D call. This CDR3 is built from 14 residues. Germline assignment: CDR1 SEHNR and CDR2 FQNEAQ (reference sequence). With 2 bases removed from V and 4 bases from J, the gap between germline ends came to 11 bases. The CDR3 DNA follows: TGTGCCAGCAGCTTATCAGGTGGGCGAGAGACCCAGTACTTC. As protein: CASSLSGGRETQYF. Full variable domain (missing parts from reference TRBV7-9 and TRBJ2-5): DTGVSQNPRHKITKRGQNVTFRCDPISEHNRLYWYRQTLGQGPEFLTYFQNEAQLEKSRLLSDRFSAERPKGSFSTLEIQRTEQGDSAMYLCASSLSGGRETQYFGPGTRLLVL.

The chain employs TRBV5-1 and TRBJ2-3, with D possibly being TRBD1 (6 bases). V was cut by 7 bases and J by 0 bases, with 12 bases left in between. This CDR3 comprises 14 residues. Germline CDR1 and CDR2: SGHRS and YFSETQ. The CDR3, as DNA: TGCGCCAGCGGCCGGGACAAAAGCACAGATACGCAGTATTTT. Protein product: CASGRDKSTDTQYF.

This clone was counted once. The V and J genes are TRBV7-9 and TRBJ1-5; 7 nucleotides match TRBD1. The CDR3 totals 14 residues. The ends lost 4 bases at V and 3 bases at J; junction bases unmatched: 3. Looked up from germline, CDR1 is SEHNR and CDR2 is FQNEAQ (reference sequence). The CDR3 loop reads CASSYTGANQPQHF. CDR3 coding DNA: TGTGCCAGCAGCTACACAGGGGCCAATCAGCCCCAGCATTTT.

This rearrangement joins TRBV25-1 to TRBJ1-6; 9 bases align to TRBD1. This CDR3 is 14 amino acids long. Germline V CDR1 and CDR2: MGHDK, SYGVNS. The junction had 5 bases not matched to a gene; V was cut back by 7 bases and J by 7 bases. DNA of the CDR3: TGTGCCAGCAAGGGACAGGGCCCAAATTCACCCCTCCACTTT. Protein sequence: CASKGQGPNSPLHF. Supplemented by reference TRBV25-1 and TRBJ1-6, the full variable domain reads EADIYQTPRYLVIGTGKKITLECSQTMGHDKMYWYQQDPGMELHLIHYSYGVNSTEKGDLSSESTVSRIRTEHFPLTLESARPSHTSQYLCASKGQGPNSPLHFGNGTRLTVT.

This chain joins TRBV27 and TRBJ1-2; D may be TRBD1 (6 bases). Germline loops: CDR1 MNHEY, CDR2 SMNVEV (reference sequence). The CDR3 has 13 amino acids. Trimming took 8 bases from V and 4 from J, leaving 14 bases between them. The CDR3 reads CASRRTVSYGYTF. The CDR3, as DNA: TGTGCCAGCCGTAGGACAGTCAGCTATGGCTACACCTTC.

This clone was seen only once. The V call is TRBV6-1, the J call TRBJ2-6; D gene ambiguous. V was pared by 2 bases and J by 2 bases, with 7 bases between. CDR1 is MNHNS, CDR2 SASEGT, per germline. The CDR3 covers 15 residues. Written as DNA, the CDR3 is TGTGCCAGCAGTGAATTTGTAACTGGGGCCAACGTCCTGACTTTC. It yields the protein CASSEFVTGANVLTF.

The rearrangement joins TRBV9 to TRBJ2-3, with TRBD2 matching over 10 bases. V lost 1 base and J lost 4; bases outside the gene matches: 3. In germline, CDR1 is SGDLS, CDR2 YYNGEE. The CDR3 consists of 15 residues. As DNA, the CDR3 is TGTGCCAGCAGCGTAACTAGCGGGAACTCAGATACGCAGTATTTT. Protein: CASSVTSGNSDTQYF.

V gene TRBV18 combines with J gene TRBJ1-2; tentative D call: TRBD1 (5 bases). The ends were cut back, 3 bases at V and 2 bases at J, with 7 bases in the middle. This CDR3 region has 13 residues. In germline, CDR1 is KGHSH, CDR2 LQKENI. This CDR3 is CASSPDKNYGYTF. The CDR3, as DNA: TGTGCCAGCTCACCGGACAAGAACTATGGCTACACCTTC.

The chain joins TRBV4-1 to TRBJ1-3, with D possibly being TRBD1 (5 bases). The germline gives CDR1 MGHRA, CDR2 YSYEKL. CDR3 length equals 14 residues. V lost 1 base and J lost 8, with 12 bases in between. The CDR3: CASSQVGALDTIYF. The CDR3 nucleotides are TGCGCCAGCAGCCAAGTTGGGGCGCTAGACACCATATATTTT.

J is TRBJ1-4 and V is TRBV7-9, with D unresolved. CDR3 size: 13 residues. Germline CDR1 and CDR2: SEHNR and FQNEAQ (reference sequence). Trimming removed 1 base from V and 7 bases from J, with 7 bases in between. CDR3 sequence: CASSLGEAEKLFF. CDR3 sequence (DNA): TGTGCCAGCAGCTTAGGGGAGGCTGAAAAACTGTTTTTT.

The chain is built from TRBV28 and TRBJ2-2, with TRBD2 matching 9 bases. The germline CDR1 and CDR2 sequences are MDHEN and SYDVKM. After removal of 2 bases from V and 7 bases from J, the junction contained 11 bases not matched to a gene. The CDR3 contains 17 residues. The CDR3 sequence: CASSLGAGGRAIGELFF. The CDR3 nucleotides read TGTGCCAGCAGTTTAGGGGCCGGCGGGAGGGCCATCGGGGAGCTGTTTTTT. The entire variable domain, with the rest obtained from reference TRBV28 and TRBJ2-2, is as follows: DVKVTQSSRYLVKRTGEKVFLECVQDMDHENMFWYRQDPGLGLRLIYFSYDVKMKEKGDIPEGYSVSREKKERFSLILESASTNQTSMYLCASSLGAGGRAIGELFFGEGSRLTVL.

The CDR3 here is CASSKRNPAKNIQYF. The CDR3 region has the DNA TGTGCCAGTAGTAAGCGGAACCCTGCCAAAAACATTCAGTACTTC. V and J are TRBV19 and TRBJ2-4, with D possibly TRBD2 on 5 matching bases. Per the germline V gene, CDR1 is LNHDA and CDR2 is SQIVND (reference sequence). V lost 4 bases, J lost 1 base, and 11 bases lay in between. The CDR3 totals 15 residues.

J is TRBJ2-5 and V is TRBV5-1, with 13 bases fitting TRBD2. The germline V gene has CDR1 SGHRS and CDR2 YFSETQ. The CDR3 length is 17 residues. The V segment lost 0 bases and the J segment 2 bases; nucleotides outside the gene matches: 4. CDR3 nucleotide sequence: TGCGCCAGCAGCTTGGCCGGGACTAGCGGGGCGCAAGAGACCCAGTACTTC. Amino acid sequence: CASSLAGTSGAQETQYF.

The rearrangement joins TRBV19 to TRBJ1-1, with D maybe TRBD1 (6 bases). The CDR3 is 14 amino acids. Trimming stripped 5 bases from V and 7 bases from J, with 17 bases between. Germline CDR1 reads LNHDA; CDR2 reads SQIVND (reference sequence). The DNA of the CDR3 is TGTGCCAGTAGTTGGTTACAGGGTAGGGGTGAAGCTTTCTTT. Translation gives CASSWLQGRGEAFF.

The chain carries TRBV5-1 and TRBJ1-1, with D perhaps matching TRBD1 (6 bases). This CDR3 contains 15 residues. The V end lost 0 bases, the J end lost 5 bases, and 14 bases lay between the germline ends. Germline CDR1 is SGHRS and CDR2 is YFSETQ. The CDR3 sequence is CASSLVGGRGTEAFF. The CDR3 DNA reads TGCGCCAGCAGCTTGGTCGGGGGGCGAGGTACTGAAGCTTTCTTT.

The chain has TRBV7-9 and TRBJ2-7; weak D call: TRBD1 (6 bases). V shed 6 bases and J shed 6 bases, with 18 bases lying between them. The CDR3 sequence is 14 residues long. Germline CDR1 SEHNR, CDR2 FQNEAQ (reference sequence). The CDR3 DNA is TGTGCCAGCAGACCGACAGGAGCTGGGGGCGAGCAGTACTTC. Translating gives CASRPTGAGGEQYF.

This chain connects TRBV19 to TRBJ2-7; D perhaps matches TRBD2 (5 bases). The germline V and J ends were trimmed by 8 bases and 0 bases, with 11 bases remaining between them. CDR1 is LNHDA and CDR2 is SQIVND in the germline V gene (reference sequence). This CDR3 is built from 13 residues. Here the CDR3 reads CASSPGSSYEQYF. Here the CDR3 DNA reads TGTGCCAGTTCACCGGGAAGCTCCTACGAGCAGTACTTC.